This T cell receptor (beta chain) was profiled in a study of blood T cell repertoires in COVID-19. Study in general: T cells, B-cell-depleted T cells, or PBMCs supplied cDNA or gDNA.

This CDR3 is 16 amino acids long. The germline V gene encodes CDR1 SGHTA and CDR2 FQGNSA. Trimming took 5 bases from V and 1 from J, leaving 17 bases between them. Enrolled through a virtual design, the participants were between roughly 18 and 95 years of age and came from some 25 US areas. Symptom resolution, clearance, or two negative PCRs marked the recovered donors of Cohort 3. Original processing notes: How many nucleated cells were present was estimated from reference gene primer amplification. Some clones are missing from TCRdb's copy, which holds only in-frame ones; the method was immunoSEQ multiplex PCR. V, J and clone size derive from that table, while D and trimming were established from the DNA sequence. This sample has 250,000 to 300,000 clones, with 75% to 90% found just once.

This receptor was taken from a woman aged 40 to 50 who had recovered from COVID-19. The chain links TRBV7-2 to TRBJ2-5, with D possibly matching TRBD1 (5 bases). The sample taken for sequencing was PBMCs or T cells enriched from blood (not recorded which). This chain's CDR3 is CASSVRQPRLQETQYF. The CDR3 DNA reads TGTGCCAGCAGCGTTCGACAGCCCAGGCTCCAAGAGACCCAGTACTTC.